What follows describes a single T cell receptor beta chain. Antigen specificity is unknown. The record originates from a study of a mutant IDH1 vaccine in newly diagnosed glioma. Study information: Earlier treatment was radiotherapy, temozolomide, or both, with most getting both.

Only in-frame clones appear in the TCRdb table, and some are missing; sequencing was by immunoSEQ multiplex PCR. The data contain roughly 34,000 clones, roughly 50% of them singletons. Time point meaning: week 5, during vaccination. Every vaccine dose comprised 300 ug of mutant IDH1 20-mer peptide plus topical imiquimod. From germline, CDR1 is MNHNY and CDR2 SVGAGI (reference sequence). The CDR3 spans 12 residues. V was clipped by 5 bases and J by 6 bases, with 7 bases between them. The rearrangement joins TRBV6-6 to TRBJ2-2; no reliable D call. Sequencing used PBMCs, obtained from a glioma patient whose treatment included an IDH1 peptide vaccine. The receptor was derived from a woman aged 18-29 years with glioma. CDR3 region: CASSLSPGELFF. CDR3 nucleotides: TGTGCCAGCAGTCTCAGCCCCGGGGAGCTGTTTTTT.